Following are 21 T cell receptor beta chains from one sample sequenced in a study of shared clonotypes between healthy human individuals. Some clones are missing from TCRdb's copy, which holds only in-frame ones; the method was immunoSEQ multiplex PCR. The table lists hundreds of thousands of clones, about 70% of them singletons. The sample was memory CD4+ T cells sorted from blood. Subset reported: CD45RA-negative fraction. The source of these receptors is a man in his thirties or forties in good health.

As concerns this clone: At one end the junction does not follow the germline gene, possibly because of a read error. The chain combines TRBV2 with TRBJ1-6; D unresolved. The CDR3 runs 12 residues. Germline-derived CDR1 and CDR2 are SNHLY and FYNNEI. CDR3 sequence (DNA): TGTGCCAGCAGTGAACCCCATTCGCCCCTCCACTTT. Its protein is CASSEPHSPLHF. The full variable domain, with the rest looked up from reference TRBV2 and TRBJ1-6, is EPEVTQTPSHQVTQMGQEVILRCVPISNHLYFYWYRQILGQKVEFLVSFYNNEISEKSEIFDDQFSVERPDGSNFTLKIRSTKLEDSAMYFCASSEPHSPLHFGNGTRLTVT.

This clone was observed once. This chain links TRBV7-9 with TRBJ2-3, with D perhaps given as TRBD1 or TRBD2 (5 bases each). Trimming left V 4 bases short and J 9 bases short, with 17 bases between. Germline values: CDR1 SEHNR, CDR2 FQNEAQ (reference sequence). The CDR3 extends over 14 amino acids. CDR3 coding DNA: TGTGCCAGCAGCTCGGCCTTGAGTGGGGACACGCAGTATTTT. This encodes CASSSALSGDTQYF. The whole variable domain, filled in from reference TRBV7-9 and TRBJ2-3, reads DTGVSQNPRHKITKRGQNVTFRCDPISEHNRLYWYRQTLGQGPEFLTYFQNEAQLEKSRLLSDRFSAERPKGSFSTLEIQRTEQGDSAMYLCASSSALSGDTQYFGPGTRLTVL.

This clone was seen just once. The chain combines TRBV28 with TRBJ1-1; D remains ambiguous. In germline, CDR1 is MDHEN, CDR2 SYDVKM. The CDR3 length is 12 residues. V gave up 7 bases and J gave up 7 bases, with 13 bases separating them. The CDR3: CASKEGKIEAFF. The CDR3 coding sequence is TGTGCCAGCAAAGAGGGAAAAATTGAAGCTTTCTTT.

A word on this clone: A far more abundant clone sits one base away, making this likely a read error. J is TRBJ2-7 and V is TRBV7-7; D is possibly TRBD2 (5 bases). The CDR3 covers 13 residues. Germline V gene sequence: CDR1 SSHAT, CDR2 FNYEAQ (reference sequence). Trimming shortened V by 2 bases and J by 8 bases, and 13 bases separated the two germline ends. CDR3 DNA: TGTGCCAGCAGCTTAACCGGGGTCGGCAAGCAGTACTTC. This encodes CASSLTGVGKQYF. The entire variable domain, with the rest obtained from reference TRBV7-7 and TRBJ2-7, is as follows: GAGVSQSPRYKVTKRGQDVTLRCDPISSHATLYWYQQALGQGPEFLTYFNYEAQPDKSGLPSDRFSAERPEGSISTLTIQRTEQRDSAMYRCASSLTGVGKQYFGPGTRLTVT.

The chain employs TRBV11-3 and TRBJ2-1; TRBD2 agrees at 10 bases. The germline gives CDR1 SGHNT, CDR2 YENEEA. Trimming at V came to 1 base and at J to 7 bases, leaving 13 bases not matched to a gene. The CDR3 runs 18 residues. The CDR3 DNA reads TGTGCCAGCAGCTTAGGCAGATTCGGGCTAGCGGGAGAAAATGAGCAGTTCTTC. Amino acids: CASSLGRFGLAGENEQFF. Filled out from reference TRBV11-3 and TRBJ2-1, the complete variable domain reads EAGVVQSPRYKIIEKKQPVAFWCNPISGHNTLYWYLQNLGQGPELLIRYENEEAVDDSQLPKDRFSAERLKGVDSTLKIQPAELGDSAVYLCASSLGRFGLAGENEQFFGPGTRLTVL.

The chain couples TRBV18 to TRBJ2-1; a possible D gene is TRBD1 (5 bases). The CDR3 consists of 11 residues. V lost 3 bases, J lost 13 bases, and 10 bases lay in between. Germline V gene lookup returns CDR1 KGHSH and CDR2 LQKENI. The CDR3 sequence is CASSPGQEQFF. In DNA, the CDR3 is TGTGCCAGCTCACCGGGGCAGGAACAGTTCTTC.

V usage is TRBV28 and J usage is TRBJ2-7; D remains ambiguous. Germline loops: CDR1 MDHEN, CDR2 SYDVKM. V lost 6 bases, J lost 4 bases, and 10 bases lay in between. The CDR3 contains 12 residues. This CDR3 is CASSTDWYEQYF. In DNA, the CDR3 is TGTGCCAGCAGCACCGACTGGTACGAGCAGTACTTC.

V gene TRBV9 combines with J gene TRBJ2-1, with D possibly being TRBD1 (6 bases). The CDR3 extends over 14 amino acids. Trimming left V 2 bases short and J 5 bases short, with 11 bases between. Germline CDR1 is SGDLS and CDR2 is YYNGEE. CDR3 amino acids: CASSVQGLDNEQFF. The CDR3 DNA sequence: TGTGCCAGCAGCGTGCAGGGGCTTGACAATGAGCAGTTCTTC.

The CDR3 is CSVGSGESGNTIYF. As DNA, the CDR3 is TGCAGCGTTGGGAGTGGGGAATCTGGAAACACCATATATTTT. The genes are TRBV29-1 and TRBJ1-3; the D is unclear. Germline loops: CDR1 SQVTM, CDR2 ANQGSEA. This CDR3 has 14 residues. V was pared by 4 bases and J by 1 base, with 11 bases between.

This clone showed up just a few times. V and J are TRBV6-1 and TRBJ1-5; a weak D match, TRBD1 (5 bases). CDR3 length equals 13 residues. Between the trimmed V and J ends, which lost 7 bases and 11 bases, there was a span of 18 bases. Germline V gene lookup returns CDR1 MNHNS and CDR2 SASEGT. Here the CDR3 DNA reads TGTGCCAGCACCGAACCTGCGGGACCGGCCCAGCATTTT. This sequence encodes CASTEPAGPAQHF.

In nucleotides, the CDR3 is TGTGCCAGCAGCTTAGGGCCGGGGGTGAACACTGAAGCTTTCTTT. Protein sequence: CASSLGPGVNTEAFF. The rearrangement uses TRBV7-9 and TRBJ1-1; tentative D call: TRBD1 (5 bases). Germline V CDR1 and CDR2: SEHNR, FQNEAQ (reference sequence). V dropped 1 base and J dropped 0 bases, with 9 bases sitting between them. The CDR3 covers 15 residues.

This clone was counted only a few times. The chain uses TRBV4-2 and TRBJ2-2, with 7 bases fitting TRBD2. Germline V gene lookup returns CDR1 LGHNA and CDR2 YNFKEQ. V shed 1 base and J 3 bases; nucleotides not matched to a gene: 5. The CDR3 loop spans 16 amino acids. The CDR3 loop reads CASSQGQRGDTGELFF. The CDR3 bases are TGTGCCAGCAGCCAAGGGCAGCGGGGAGACACCGGGGAGCTGTTTTTT.

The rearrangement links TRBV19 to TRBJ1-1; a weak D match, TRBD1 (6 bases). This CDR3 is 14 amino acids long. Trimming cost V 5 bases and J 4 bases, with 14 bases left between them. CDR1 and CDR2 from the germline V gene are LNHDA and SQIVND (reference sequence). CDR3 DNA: TGTGCCAGTAGTTCCGGGACATCCCTCACTGAAGCTTTCTTT. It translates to CASSSGTSLTEAFF.

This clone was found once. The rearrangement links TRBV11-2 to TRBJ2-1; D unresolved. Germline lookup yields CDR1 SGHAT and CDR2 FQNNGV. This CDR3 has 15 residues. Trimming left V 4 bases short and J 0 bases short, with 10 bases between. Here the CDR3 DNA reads TGTGCCAGCAGCTCCTACGAGAGCTCCTACAATGAGCAGTTCTTC. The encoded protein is CASSSYESSYNEQFF.

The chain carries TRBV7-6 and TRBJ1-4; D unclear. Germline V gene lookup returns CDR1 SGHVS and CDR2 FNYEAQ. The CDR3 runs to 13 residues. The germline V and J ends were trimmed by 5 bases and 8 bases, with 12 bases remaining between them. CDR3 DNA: TGTGCCAGCAGCCAAGGGTCTGGGGAAAAACTGTTTTTT. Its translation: CASSQGSGEKLFF. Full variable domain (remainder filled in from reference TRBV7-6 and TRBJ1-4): GAGVSQSPRYKVTKRGQDVALRCDPISGHVSLYWYRQALGQGPEFLTYFNYEAQQDKSGLPNDRFSAERPEGSISTLTIQRTEQRDSAMYRCASSQGSGEKLFFGSGTQLSVL.

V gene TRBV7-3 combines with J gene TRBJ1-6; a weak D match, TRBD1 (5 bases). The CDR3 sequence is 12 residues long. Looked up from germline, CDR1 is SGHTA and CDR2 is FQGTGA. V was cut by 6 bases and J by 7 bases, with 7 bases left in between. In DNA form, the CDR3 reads TGTGCCAGCAGGAGGACAAATTCACCCCTCCACTTT. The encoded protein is CASRRTNSPLHF.

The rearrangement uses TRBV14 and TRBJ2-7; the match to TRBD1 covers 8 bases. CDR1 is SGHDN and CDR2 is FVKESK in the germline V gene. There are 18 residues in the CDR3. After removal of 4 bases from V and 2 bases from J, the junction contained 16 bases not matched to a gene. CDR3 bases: TGTGCCAGCAGCCTAAAGGGCGGCAGGGGGCTTGTCCCCTACGAGCAGTACTTC. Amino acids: CASSLKGGRGLVPYEQYF.

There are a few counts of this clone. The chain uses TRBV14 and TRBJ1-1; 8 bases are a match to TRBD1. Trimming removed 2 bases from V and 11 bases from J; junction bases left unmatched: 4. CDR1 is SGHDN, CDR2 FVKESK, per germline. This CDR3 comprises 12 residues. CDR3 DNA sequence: TGTGCCAGCAGCCAAAACAGGGACAGGGCTTTCTTT. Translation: CASSQNRDRAFF.

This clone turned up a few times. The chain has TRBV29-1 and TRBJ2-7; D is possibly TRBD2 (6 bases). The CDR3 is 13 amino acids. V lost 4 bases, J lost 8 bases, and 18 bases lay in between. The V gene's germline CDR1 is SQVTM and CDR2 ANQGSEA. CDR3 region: CSVVGGQGMQQYF. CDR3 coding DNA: TGCAGCGTTGTTGGAGGGCAGGGCATGCAGCAGTACTTC.

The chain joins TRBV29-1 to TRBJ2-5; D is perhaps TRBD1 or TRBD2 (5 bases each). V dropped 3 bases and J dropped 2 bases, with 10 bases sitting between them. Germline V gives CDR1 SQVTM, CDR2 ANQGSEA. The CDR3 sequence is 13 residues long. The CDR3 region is CSVEFWGQETQYF. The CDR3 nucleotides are TGCAGCGTTGAGTTTTGGGGGCAAGAGACCCAGTACTTC.

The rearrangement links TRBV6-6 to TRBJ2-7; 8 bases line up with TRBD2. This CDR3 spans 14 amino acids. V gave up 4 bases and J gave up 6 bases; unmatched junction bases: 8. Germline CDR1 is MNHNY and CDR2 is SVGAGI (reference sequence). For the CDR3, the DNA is TGTGCCAGCAGTTCCAGAGGACTAGCCGGCGAGCAGTACTTC. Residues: CASSSRGLAGEQYF.